A single sample gave rise to the 32 T cell receptor beta chains below, sequenced in a study of graft-versus-host responses after intestinal transplantation. These receptors' antigens are unknown. TCRdb's copy holds only in-frame clones and misses some; the assay was immunoSEQ multiplex PCR. The sample holds 30,000 to 40,000 clones; over 90% are singletons and the top ten take 21%. The input for sequencing was unstimulated CD8+ T cells sorted from spleen or lymph node cells, taken before transplant. Every receptor here comes from a human donor who was the organ donor for an intestinal transplant.

This chain joins TRBV28 and TRBJ2-5; D is uncertain. Germline V gives CDR1 MDHEN, CDR2 SYDVKM. This CDR3 has 14 residues. V lost 2 bases and J 0 bases, leaving 7 bases between the germline ends. CDR3 sequence reads: CASSLLLDQETQYF. The CDR3 coding sequence is TGTGCCAGCAGTTTACTCCTCGACCAAGAGACCCAGTACTTC.

The V call is TRBV29-1, the J call TRBJ2-1, with a tentative D call TRBD2 (6 bases). Germline values: CDR1 SQVTM, CDR2 ANQGSEA. Trimming took 7 bases from V and 10 from J, leaving 23 bases between them. This CDR3 region has 14 residues. The DNA for the CDR3 is TGCAGCGGGCGGGACGGAGAATTGTTGACGGAGCAGTTCTTC. It codes for CSGRDGELLTEQFF.

The chain recombines TRBV28 with TRBJ2-7; weak D call: TRBD1 (6 bases). Germline CDR1 is MDHEN and CDR2 is SYDVKM. The CDR3 extends over 14 amino acids. The ends were cut back, 4 bases at V and 2 bases at J, with 12 bases in the middle. CDR3 sequence: CASSSTGPPYEQYF. The CDR3 DNA reads TGTGCCAGCAGTTCCACAGGGCCTCCCTACGAGCAGTACTTC. The full variable domain, completed using reference TRBV28 and TRBJ2-7, is DVKVTQSSRYLVKRTGEKVFLECVQDMDHENMFWYRQDPGLGLRLIYFSYDVKMKEKGDIPEGYSVSREKKERFSLILESASTNQTSMYLCASSSTGPPYEQYFGPGTRLTVT.

The rearrangement uses TRBV5-5 and TRBJ2-1; TRBD2 agrees at 8 bases. CDR3 length equals 15 residues. The ends lost 5 bases at V and 7 bases at J; junction bases unmatched: 11. Per the germline V gene, CDR1 is SGHKS and CDR2 is YYEKEE (reference sequence). CDR3 in DNA: TGTGCCAGCAGGTCCCAGCGGGAGAAAGGGAATGAGCAGTTCTTC. Translated, it gives CASRSQREKGNEQFF.

This sequence joins TRBV13 and TRBJ2-7; TRBD2 is a possible D gene (6 bases). Germline values: CDR1 PRHDT, CDR2 FYEKMQ (reference sequence). The CDR3 runs to 14 residues. The V end lost 5 bases, the J end lost 0 bases, and 11 bases lay between the germline ends. CDR3 nucleotide sequence: TGTGCCAGCAGCGAGGGCGGGACCTCCTACGAGCAGTACTTC. It encodes CASSEGGTSYEQYF. The complete variable domain, with remaining parts taken from reference TRBV13 and TRBJ2-7, reads AAGVIQSPRHLIKEKRETATLKCYPIPRHDTVYWYQQGPGQDPQFLISFYEKMQSDKGSIPDRFSAQQFSDYHSELNMSSLELGDSALYFCASSEGGTSYEQYFGPGTRLTVT.

The V and J genes are TRBV15 and TRBJ2-4; 11 nucleotides agree with TRBD1. The length of the CDR3 is 16 residues. V lost 5 bases to trimming and J lost 4 bases; unmatched junction nucleotides: 7. CDR1 and CDR2 from the germline V gene are LNHNV and YYDKDF (reference sequence). In nucleotides, the CDR3 is TGTGCCACCAGCGGCCCGGACAGGGGGCCTAAAAACATTCAGTACTTC. It codes for CATSGPDRGPKNIQYF. The full variable domain, its missing parts supplied by reference TRBV15 and TRBJ2-4, is DAMVIQNPRYQVTQFGKPVTLSCSQTLNHNVMYWYQQKSSQAPKLLFHYYDKDFNNEADTPDNFQSRRPNTSFCFLDIRSPGLGDTAMYLCATSGPDRGPKNIQYFGAGTRLSVL.

Only one count was recorded for this clone. The chain links TRBV4-1 to TRBJ1-1, with D unresolved. Trimming took 0 bases from V and 12 from J, leaving 14 bases between them. This CDR3 contains 13 residues. Germline V CDR1 and CDR2: MGHRA, YSYEKL. The CDR3 sequence: CASSQENLVDTFF. The CDR3 nucleotides read TGCGCCAGCAGCCAAGAAAATCTAGTAGACACTTTCTTT.

The rearrangement joins TRBV5-6 to TRBJ1-4; a possible D gene is TRBD1 (5 bases). The CDR3 covers 14 residues. CDR1 and CDR2 from the germline V gene are SGHDT and YYEEEE. Trimming stripped 0 bases from V and 8 bases from J, with 11 bases between. In DNA, the CDR3 is TGTGCCAGCAGCTTGGCGGGGGTTAGAGAAAAACTGTTTTTT. It specifies CASSLAGVREKLFF.

The chain couples TRBV19 to TRBJ2-4, with 9 bases aligning to TRBD2. The ends lost 9 bases at V and 5 bases at J; junction bases unmatched: 20. CDR3 size: 18 residues. Germline V gene sequence: CDR1 LNHDA, CDR2 SQIVND (reference sequence). The CDR3 region is CASRPALAGGPGQNIQYF. The CDR3 coding sequence is TGTGCCAGCCGCCCCGCACTTGCGGGAGGGCCGGGCCAAAACATTCAGTACTTC.

The chain is built from TRBV7-9 and TRBJ2-2, with 7 bases lining up with TRBD1. This CDR3 has 16 amino acids. The V gene's germline CDR1 is SEHNR and CDR2 FQNEAQ (reference sequence). V lost 7 bases and J lost 0; bases outside the gene matches: 8. As DNA, the CDR3 is TGTGCCAGCACGGTACTAGGACAGGCGAACACCGGGGAGCTGTTTTTT. Its translation is CASTVLGQANTGELFF.

Remarks on this clone: One end of the junction fails to match germline, which may point to a read error. Within the sample, other DNA sequences also encode this same CDR3. CDR3 in amino acids: CATRQGPSPLHF. The CDR3 DNA reads TGCGCCACGCGACAGGGACCTTCACCCCTCCACTTT. This chain connects TRBV6-1 to TRBJ1-6; 7 nucleotides agree with TRBD1. The CDR3 spans 12 residues. Germline-derived CDR1 and CDR2 are MNHNS and SASEGT.

This clone was found once. The CDR3 spells CASSQDSAGKGFYGYTF. The CDR3 DNA follows: TGCGCCAGCAGCCAAGATTCGGCAGGAAAGGGATTTTATGGCTACACCTTC. The chain employs TRBV4-1 and TRBJ1-2; D is uncertain. The CDR3 has 17 amino acids. The V gene lost 0 bases and the J gene lost 5 bases, with 19 bases spanning the gap. The V gene's germline CDR1 is MGHRA and CDR2 YSYEKL.

The chain employs TRBV7-3 and TRBJ2-5; no reliable D call. V lost 0 bases and J lost 5, with 13 bases in between. Germline V gives CDR1 SGHTA, CDR2 FQGTGA. The length of the CDR3 is 15 residues. In nucleotides, the CDR3 is TGTGCCAGCAGCTTAACGAATGGGGTTCGGGAGACCCAGTACTTC. Its translation is CASSLTNGVRETQYF. Full variable domain (outside the CDR3, taken from reference TRBV7-3 and TRBJ2-5): GAGVSQTPSNKVTEKGKYVELRCDPISGHTALYWYRQSLGQGPEFLIYFQGTGAADDSGLPNDRFFAVRPEGSVSTLKIQRTERGDSAVYLCASSLTNGVRETQYFGPGTRLLVL.

The J gene is TRBJ2-7, the V gene TRBV5-6, with 12 bases identical to TRBD2. The germline V gene has CDR1 SGHDT and CDR2 YYEEEE. The CDR3 loop spans 15 amino acids. V dropped 4 bases and J dropped 0; count of bases not matched to a gene: 2. The CDR3 nucleotides are TGTGCCAGCAGCCTAGCGGGAGGGAGCTCCTACGAGCAGTACTTC. It yields the protein CASSLAGGSSYEQYF. Variable domain in full (rest from reference TRBV5-6 and TRBJ2-7): DAGVTQSPTHLIKTRGQQVTLRCSPKSGHDTVSWYQQALGQGPQFIFQYYEEEERQRGNFPDRFSGHQFPNYSSELNVNALLLGDSALYLCASSLAGGSSYEQYFGPGTRLTVT.

This chain connects TRBV9 to TRBJ2-5; D gene uncertain. The V gene lost 0 bases and the J gene lost 5 bases, with 11 bases spanning the gap. Germline lookup yields CDR1 SGDLS and CDR2 YYNGEE. The CDR3 contains 14 residues. CDR3 DNA: TGTGCCAGCAGCGTAGGTGACATCTCGGAGACCCAGTACTTC. The encoded protein is CASSVGDISETQYF.

This clone occurred once. V is TRBV29-1 and J is TRBJ2-1; D not certain. CDR3 length: 13 amino acids. Germline CDR1 SQVTM, CDR2 ANQGSEA. The V and J ends lost 4 bases and 0 bases respectively, with 7 bases between them. The CDR3 is CSVGASSYNEQFF. The CDR3 DNA reads as TGCAGCGTTGGTGCTAGCTCCTACAATGAGCAGTTCTTC.

The chain employs TRBV28 and TRBJ2-1; 9 positions agree with TRBD2. The CDR3 length is 18 residues. From germline, CDR1 is MDHEN and CDR2 SYDVKM. After removal of 6 bases from V and 8 bases from J, the junction contained 20 bases not matched to a gene. The CDR3 nucleotides are TGTGCCAGCAGCCCCGAAGGCTATAGCGGGAGTGCGTGGGATGAGCAGTTCTTC. Amino acids: CASSPEGYSGSAWDEQFF.

This chain uses TRBV5-4 with TRBJ2-7; 13 bases map to TRBD2. The junction had 9 bases not matched to a gene; V was cut back by 4 bases and J by 2 bases. Germline lookup yields CDR1 SGHNT and CDR2 YYREEE (reference sequence). There are 17 residues in the CDR3. The CDR3 DNA follows: TGTGCCAGCAGCGGACCCGGGACTAGCGGGGAACCCTACGAGCAGTACTTC. It is translated as CASSGPGTSGEPYEQYF.

The gene calls are TRBV19 and TRBJ1-1, with D unresolved. Germline lookup yields CDR1 LNHDA and CDR2 SQIVND (reference sequence). This CDR3 has 17 residues. Trimming cost V 6 bases and J 1 base, with 21 bases left between them. DNA for the CDR3: TGTGCCAGTAGCACCTATCCGGGTGGCATGGAGAACACTGAAGCTTTCTTT. Amino acid sequence: CASSTYPGGMENTEAFF.

V gene TRBV14 combines with J gene TRBJ2-1; D unresolved. Trimming left V 1 base short and J 0 bases short, with 7 bases between. The germline gives CDR1 SGHDN, CDR2 FVKESK. The CDR3 covers 15 residues. The CDR3 nucleotides are TGTGCCAGCAGCCAAGGGCAGAGCTCCTACAATGAGCAGTTCTTC. This translates into CASSQGQSSYNEQFF.

The J gene is TRBJ2-1, the V gene TRBV7-3, with TRBD2 identical over 11 bases. The ends lost 3 bases at V and 2 bases at J; junction bases unmatched: 6. CDR1 and CDR2 (germline): SGHTA, FQGTGA. This CDR3 region has 17 residues. The CDR3 region has the DNA TGTGCCAGCAGCTTGGTAGCGGGAGGGCCTCCCTACAATGAGCAGTTCTTC. Translation gives CASSLVAGGPPYNEQFF.

The chain employs TRBV28 and TRBJ2-7; 8 bases line up with TRBD1. The germline V gene has CDR1 MDHEN and CDR2 SYDVKM. The CDR3 consists of 15 residues. V lost 5 bases, J lost 1 base, and 7 bases stayed unmatched. The CDR3 region has the DNA TGTGCCAGCAGTAATAGACAGGGGAGGTCCTACGAGCAGTACTTC. Translation: CASSNRQGRSYEQYF.

The V gene is TRBV11-1, the J gene TRBJ2-3; TRBD2 matches at 8 bases. Trimming cost V 5 bases and J 4 bases; bases outside gene matches: 20. CDR1 SGHAT and CDR2 FQDESV come from the germline V gene (reference sequence). The CDR3 consists of 19 residues. The CDR3 sequence: CASSARDSTGLEAPDTQYF. The CDR3 nucleotides are TGTGCCAGCAGCGCCAGGGACTCCACGGGACTAGAGGCACCAGATACGCAGTATTTT.

V usage is TRBV27 and J usage is TRBJ2-7, with D perhaps TRBD2 (5 bases). V gave up 5 bases and J gave up 2 bases, with 10 bases separating them. Per the germline V gene, CDR1 is MNHEY and CDR2 is SMNVEV (reference sequence). The CDR3 has 13 residues. The CDR3 DNA sequence: TGTGCCAGCAGTCCCGGGGTCGCCTACGAGCAGTACTTC. Its protein is CASSPGVAYEQYF.

The CDR3 is CASSLRESSYEQYF. DNA of the CDR3: TGTGCCAGCAGCCTCCGGGAAAGCTCCTACGAGCAGTACTTC. The J gene is TRBJ2-7, the V gene TRBV27; D may be TRBD2 (5 bases). The CDR3 is 14 residues long. The ends were cut back, 6 bases at V and 0 bases at J, with 12 bases in the middle. Germline loops: CDR1 MNHEY, CDR2 SMNVEV (reference sequence).

The genes are TRBV9 and TRBJ1-4; D possibly corresponds to TRBD1 (5 bases). Germline CDR1 is SGDLS and CDR2 is YYNGEE. Trimming took 3 bases from V and 6 from J, leaving 15 bases between them. The CDR3 loop spans 15 amino acids. CDR3 region: CASSAQGLLDEKLFF. CDR3 nucleotides: TGTGCCAGCAGCGCTCAGGGTTTGTTGGATGAAAAACTGTTTTTT.

CDR3 loop: CASSIGQGNTEAFF. CDR3 coding DNA: TGTGCCAGTAGTATAGGGCAGGGGAACACTGAAGCTTTCTTT. The chain recombines TRBV19 with TRBJ1-1, with D perhaps TRBD1 (5 bases). V shed 1 base and J shed 1 base, with 7 bases lying between them. Germline V lookup: CDR1 LNHDA, CDR2 SQIVND (reference sequence). This CDR3 is 14 amino acids long.

This chain joins TRBV6-5 and TRBJ1-1; no clear D gene. Looked up from germline, CDR1 is MNHEY and CDR2 is SVGAGI. V lost 2 bases, J lost 1 base, and 2 bases lay in between. The CDR3 consists of 12 residues. The CDR3, as DNA: TGTGCCAGCAGTTACAGGAACACTGAAGCTTTCTTT. It yields the protein CASSYRNTEAFF.

The CDR3 DNA sequence: TGTGCCATCAGTGAAATAGAGGATGGCTACACCTTC. Protein product: CAISEIEDGYTF. The rearrangement uses TRBV10-3 and TRBJ1-2, with D uncertain. This CDR3 contains 12 residues. Germline V lookup: CDR1 ENHRY, CDR2 SYGVKD. Deletions cut 3 bases from V and 6 bases from J, with 8 bases between.

The rearrangement links TRBV4-3 to TRBJ2-2; no clear D. The CDR3 sequence is 14 residues long. Trimming removed 0 bases from V and 7 bases from J, with 9 bases in between. Germline V lookup: CDR1 LGHNA, CDR2 YSLEER. The CDR3 loop is CASSQDLLGGELFF. The CDR3 bases are TGCGCCAGCAGCCAAGATCTCCTCGGCGGGGAGCTGTTTTTT.

The J gene is TRBJ2-4, the V gene TRBV10-3; 8 nucleotides match TRBD2. The V gene's germline CDR1 is ENHRY and CDR2 SYGVKD. Germline trimming cut 6 bases from V and 1 base from J; bases unmatched to any gene: 2. CDR3 size: 14 residues. CDR3 residues: CAISGRGAKNIQYF. The CDR3 DNA sequence: TGTGCCATCAGCGGGAGGGGCGCCAAAAACATTCAGTACTTC.

The rearrangement joins TRBV9 to TRBJ2-7; 7 nucleotides line up with TRBD2. CDR1 and CDR2 from the germline V gene are SGDLS and YYNGEE. Germline trimming cut 3 bases from V and 1 base from J; bases unmatched to any gene: 4. This CDR3 has 14 amino acids. The CDR3 DNA follows: TGTGCCAGCAGCGGAAGGGAGGGTTCCTACGAGCAGTACTTC. This translates into CASSGREGSYEQYF.